These 28 T cell receptor beta chains were all obtained from the same sample, sequenced in a study of T-cell memory formation after mild COVID-19. TCRdb reprocessed the 5' RACE reads via MiXCR and lists one record per CDR3 protein. The sample consists of 380,000 or so distinct CDR3 sequences, 13% to 15% of them appearing once. The sample consisted of PBMCs or a T cell subset sorted from them (not recorded which). These receptors were taken from a man younger than 30 who had mild COVID-19 (a few samples of this study predate the infection). Cell type and time point are not known.

In this sample, this clonotype turned up once. The V and J genes are TRBV6-4 and TRBJ1-5; D is ambiguous. Between the trimmed V and J ends, which lost 0 bases and 6 bases, there was a span of 3 bases. Germline values: CDR1 MRHNA, CDR2 SNTAGT. The CDR3 is 12 residues long. CDR3 coding DNA: TGTGCCAGCAGTGACTCCGGTCAGCCCCAGCATTTT. Translated: CASSDSGQPQHF.

This clonotype has more than one count but fewer than ten. The chain links TRBV7-9 to TRBJ2-1; perhaps TRBD1 as D (5 bases). V was pared by 5 bases and J by 4 bases, with 18 bases between. The CDR3 runs 16 residues. Germline CDR1 is SEHNR and CDR2 is FQNEAQ (reference sequence). The CDR3 sequence: CASSTLSGQQYNEQFF. For the CDR3, the DNA is TGTGCCAGCAGCACACTCTCAGGGCAACAGTACAATGAGCAGTTCTTC.

Many counts were recorded for this clonotype. This rearrangement joins TRBV6-5 to TRBJ2-1, with 12 bases identical to TRBD2. The CDR3 is 17 residues long. V lost 5 bases, J lost 10 bases, and 15 bases stayed unmatched. Per germline, CDR1 MNHEY and CDR2 SVGAGI. The chain's CDR3 is CASSAPSGGASGDEQFF. In DNA form, the CDR3 reads TGTGCCAGCAGTGCGCCTAGCGGGGGGGCCTCCGGCGACGAGCAGTTCTTC.

This clonotype was picked up many times. The gene calls are TRBV5-1 and TRBJ2-1; tentatively, D is TRBD2 (5 bases). CDR3 length: 14 residues. CDR1 is SGHRS and CDR2 is YFSETQ in the germline V gene. V lost 2 bases to trimming and J lost 2 bases, with 8 bases between them. This CDR3 reads CASSFGETYNEQFF. The CDR3, as DNA: TGCGCCAGCAGCTTTGGGGAGACCTACAATGAGCAGTTCTTC.

The sample holds many counts of this clonotype. The CDR3 region has the DNA TGTGCCAGCAGCCTTAGGAACGTGTCACCCCTCCACTTT. Its translation is CASSLRNVSPLHF. The V and J genes are TRBV7-9 and TRBJ1-6; D not certain. The CDR3 length is 13 residues. Germline V lookup: CDR1 SEHNR, CDR2 FQNEAQ (reference sequence). Trimming took 5 bases from V and 10 from J, leaving 12 bases between them.

This clonotype has just a few counts. V gene TRBV28 combines with J gene TRBJ1-2; D remains unclear. The V end lost 8 bases, the J end lost 4 bases, and 11 bases lay between the germline ends. The CDR3 totals 12 residues. The germline V gene has CDR1 MDHEN and CDR2 SYDVKM. CDR3 nucleotide sequence: TGTGCCAGCGGCAGGACCGGCTATGGCTACACCTTC. This encodes CASGRTGYGYTF.

The chain links TRBV7-2 to TRBJ2-3, with TRBD2 identical over 12 bases. With 6 bases clipped from V and 3 bases from J, the junction kept 7 bases outside the gene matches. CDR1 and CDR2 (germline): SGHTA, FQGNSA. The CDR3 runs to 16 residues. Here the CDR3 reads CASSSTSGGRTDTQYF. For the CDR3, the DNA is TGTGCCAGCAGTTCTACTAGCGGGGGGAGGACAGATACGCAGTATTTT. Variable domain in full (rest from reference TRBV7-2 and TRBJ2-3): GAGVSQSPSNKVTEKGKDVELRCDPISGHTALYWYRQSLGQGLEFLIYFQGNSAPDKSGLPSDRFSAERTGGSVSTLTIQRTQQEDSAVYLCASSSTSGGRTDTQYFGPGTRLTVL.

This clonotype was seen repeatedly, ten times or more. The chain combines TRBV7-2 with TRBJ1-1; 8 bases line up with TRBD1. This CDR3 region has 14 residues. Germline V gene data show CDR1 as SGHTA and CDR2 as FQGNSA. The J segment lost 3 bases and the V segment lost 5 bases, leaving 5 bases of the junction unmatched. The CDR3 DNA is TGTGCCAGCAGCCTAGGACAGGGCTACACTGAAGCTTTCTTT. Translation gives CASSLGQGYTEAFF.

V and J are TRBV20-1 and TRBJ1-5; D is unresolved. Germline V CDR1 and CDR2: DFQATT, SNEGSKA (reference sequence). The CDR3 sequence is 12 residues long. V dropped 6 bases and J dropped 4 bases, with 10 bases sitting between them. CDR3 sequence: CSASAWNQPQHF. The DNA of the CDR3 is TGCAGTGCAAGTGCGTGGAATCAGCCCCAGCATTTT.

There are a few counts of this clonotype. The chain is built from TRBV7-9 and TRBJ1-2; possible D gene TRBD1, 5 bases. The V end was cut by 3 bases, the J end by 4 bases, with 12 bases between. The CDR3 runs to 14 residues. Germline V gives CDR1 SEHNR, CDR2 FQNEAQ (reference sequence). DNA for the CDR3: TGTGCCAGCAGCTTGGGGGATGCCCCCTATGGCTACACCTTC. Translated, it gives CASSLGDAPYGYTF.

The rearrangement links TRBV20-1 to TRBJ1-2; D ambiguous. There are 15 residues in the CDR3. V shed 5 bases and J shed 0 bases, with 16 bases lying between them. Germline V gene lookup returns CDR1 DFQATT and CDR2 SNEGSKA (reference sequence). The CDR3 bases are TGCAGTGCTCTGGATGCACTCCTAGCTAACTATGGCTACACCTTC. This sequence encodes CSALDALLANYGYTF.

For this clonotype: A read error may be the cause here, since a much bigger clone is one base away. The chain links TRBV5-5 to TRBJ1-5; TRBD1 agrees at 7 bases. This CDR3 spans 13 amino acids. Germline values: CDR1 SGHKS, CDR2 YYEKEE (reference sequence). As DNA, the CDR3 is TGTGACAGCAGCTTTGAGTCCGGGACAGCCCAGCATTTT. This encodes CDSSFESGTAQHF. Filled out from reference TRBV5-5 and TRBJ1-5, the complete variable domain reads DAGVTQSPTHLIKTRGQQVTLRCSPISGHKSVSWYQQVLGQGPQFIFQYYEKEERGRGNFPDRFSARQFPNYSSELNVNALLLGDSALYLCDSSFESGTAQHFGDGTRLSIL.

The sample holds many counts of this clonotype. The chain carries TRBV4-2 and TRBJ2-6, with 8 bases matching TRBD2. V shed 0 bases, J shed 4 bases, and the junction held 2 bases outside the gene matches. Germline V gene data show CDR1 as LGHNA and CDR2 as YNFKEQ. This CDR3 is built from 16 residues. The CDR3 DNA is TGTGCCAGCAGCCAAGAAGCGGGGGTCGGGGCCAACGTCCTGACTTTC. Translation: CASSQEAGVGANVLTF.

In its sample, this clonotype was seen a few times. The rearrangement links TRBV6-5 to TRBJ1-2; no reliable D call. Between the trimmed V and J ends, which lost 5 bases and 2 bases, there was a span of 9 bases. From germline, CDR1 is MNHEY and CDR2 SVGAGI. The CDR3 is made up of 13 amino acids. The CDR3 coding sequence is TGTGCCAGCAGTACCCTCAGAAACTATGGCTACACCTTC. Translation gives CASSTLRNYGYTF.

The chain couples TRBV6-1 to TRBJ2-3; a weak D match, TRBD1 (6 bases). This CDR3 region has 14 residues. The V end was cut by 3 bases, the J end by 2 bases, with 9 bases between. CDR1 is MNHNS and CDR2 is SASEGT in the germline V gene. Here the CDR3 DNA reads TGTGCCAGCAGTGAGGGGGACAACACAGATACGCAGTATTTT. This translates into CASSEGDNTDTQYF.

The table lists this clonotype with a few counts. CDR3 nucleotide sequence: TGTGCCAGCAGTGAAGTGCAGGCCACTGAAGCTTTCTTT. Its translation: CASSEVQATEAFF. The V gene is TRBV6-1, the J gene TRBJ1-1; D is unclear. CDR1 is MNHNS, CDR2 SASEGT, per germline. V dropped 1 base and J dropped 4 bases, with 7 bases sitting between them. This CDR3 region has 13 residues.

The chain has TRBV25-1 and TRBJ2-5, with no clear D. Germline CDR1 reads MGHDK; CDR2 reads SYGVNS. The V and J ends lost 3 bases and 0 bases respectively, with 5 bases between them. CDR3 size: 13 residues. The CDR3 protein is CASSDYYQETQYF. The CDR3 DNA follows: TGTGCCAGCAGTGATTACTACCAAGAGACCCAGTACTTC. Complete variable domain (other parts from reference TRBV25-1 and TRBJ2-5): EADIYQTPRYLVIGTGKKITLECSQTMGHDKMYWYQQDPGMELHLIHYSYGVNSTEKGDLSSESTVSRIRTEHFPLTLESARPSHTSQYLCASSDYYQETQYFGPGTRLLVL.

This chain links TRBV7-3 with TRBJ1-2; weak D call: TRBD1 (5 bases). Trimming stripped 4 bases from V and 5 bases from J, with 14 bases between. CDR3 length: 14 amino acids. Germline CDR1 and CDR2: SGHTA and FQGTGA. CDR3 amino acids: CASSSGIGKYGYTF. The CDR3, as DNA: TGTGCCAGCAGCTCAGGGATTGGAAAATATGGCTACACCTTC.

In DNA, the CDR3 is TGTGCCAGCAGCCGAGGGACACCCGCGAACACCGGGGAGCTGTTTTTT. Protein sequence: CASSRGTPANTGELFF. V is TRBV5-6 and J is TRBJ2-2, with D possibly TRBD1 on 6 matching bases. The CDR3 consists of 16 residues. V lost 4 bases, J lost 0 bases, and 13 bases lay in between. Germline CDR1 SGHDT, CDR2 YYEEEE.

This clonotype was observed a handful of times. The CDR3 sequence is CAIRVDWGETQYF. CDR3 bases: TGTGCCATCAGGGTAGACTGGGGGGAGACCCAGTACTTC. The chain links TRBV10-3 to TRBJ2-5; D is tentatively TRBD1 or TRBD2 (5 bases each). CDR1 is ENHRY and CDR2 is SYGVKD in the germline V gene. Trimming took 6 bases from V and 5 from J, leaving 13 bases between them. The CDR3 totals 13 residues.

In this sample, this clonotype turned up a few times. The chain recombines TRBV7-9 with TRBJ2-1; 14 positions match TRBD2. The V gene end was trimmed by 7 bases and the J gene end by 7 bases; junction bases not matched to a gene: 9. CDR1 is SEHNR, CDR2 FQNEAQ, per germline (reference sequence). CDR3 length: 16 amino acids. CDR3 in amino acids: CASTGLAGGHMNEQFF. The CDR3 DNA sequence: TGTGCCAGCACAGGACTAGCGGGGGGACACATGAATGAGCAGTTCTTC. Supplemented by reference TRBV7-9 and TRBJ2-1, the full variable domain reads DTGVSQNPRHKITKRGQNVTFRCDPISEHNRLYWYRQTLGQGPEFLTYFQNEAQLEKSRLLSDRFSAERPKGSFSTLEIQRTEQGDSAMYLCASTGLAGGHMNEQFFGPGTRLTVL.

The V gene is TRBV19, the J gene TRBJ2-2, with D possibly being TRBD2 (6 bases). The V end was cut by 3 bases, the J end by 8 bases, with 22 bases between. The germline V gene encodes CDR1 LNHDA and CDR2 SQIVND (reference sequence). This CDR3 region has 17 residues. CDR3 residues: CASSIFRSSGVGGELFF. Written as DNA, the CDR3 is TGTGCCAGTAGTATCTTCCGGTCTTCGGGGGTTGGAGGGGAGCTGTTTTTT.

The sample holds many counts of this clonotype. The chain uses TRBV7-2 and TRBJ2-3, with D perhaps matching TRBD1 (6 bases). Germline lookup yields CDR1 SGHTA and CDR2 FQGNSA. V shed 2 bases and J shed 1 base, with 10 bases lying between them. The CDR3 is made up of 15 amino acids. Written as DNA, the CDR3 is TGTGCCAGCAGCTTAAAGACAGGCCGCACAGATACGCAGTATTTT. It is translated as CASSLKTGRTDTQYF. Full variable domain (remainder filled in from reference TRBV7-2 and TRBJ2-3): GAGVSQSPSNKVTEKGKDVELRCDPISGHTALYWYRQSLGQGLEFLIYFQGNSAPDKSGLPSDRFSAERTGGSVSTLTIQRTQQEDSAVYLCASSLKTGRTDTQYFGPGTRLTVL.

This clonotype came up a few times. The rearrangement joins TRBV7-2 to TRBJ1-1, with unresolved D. This CDR3 comprises 13 residues. The ends were cut back, 6 bases at V and 4 bases at J, with 12 bases in the middle. Germline CDR1 SGHTA, CDR2 FQGNSA. This chain's CDR3 is CASRGPVGTEAFF. In DNA form, the CDR3 reads TGTGCCAGCAGGGGTCCAGTGGGCACTGAAGCTTTCTTT. Complete variable domain (other parts from reference TRBV7-2 and TRBJ1-1): GAGVSQSPSNKVTEKGKDVELRCDPISGHTALYWYRQSLGQGLEFLIYFQGNSAPDKSGLPSDRFSAERTGGSVSTLTIQRTQQEDSAVYLCASRGPVGTEAFFGQGTRLTVV.

This clonotype was seen more than once but under ten times. This chain joins TRBV29-1 and TRBJ1-5; a possible D gene is TRBD1 (6 bases). Trimming took off 6 bases at V and 1 base at J, with 13 bases between the two ends. The germline V gene has CDR1 SQVTM and CDR2 ANQGSEA. The CDR3 runs to 14 residues. The CDR3 sequence is CSVDGGQSNQPQHF. As DNA, the CDR3 is TGCAGCGTCGACGGAGGACAGAGCAATCAGCCCCAGCATTTT.

This clonotype was recorded many times. The gene calls are TRBV7-9 and TRBJ1-1, with unresolved D. Looked up from germline, CDR1 is SEHNR and CDR2 is FQNEAQ (reference sequence). The CDR3 is made up of 12 amino acids. The V end was cut by 1 base, the J end by 5 bases, with 5 bases between. CDR3 sequence: CASSLDGTEAFF. Written as DNA, the CDR3 is TGTGCCAGCAGCTTAGACGGGACTGAAGCTTTCTTT.

This clonotype was picked up a small number of times. The chain couples TRBV29-1 to TRBJ1-2, with D possibly being TRBD1 (5 bases). This CDR3 spans 17 amino acids. Germline lookup yields CDR1 SQVTM and CDR2 ANQGSEA. V was pared by 5 bases and J by 5 bases, with 27 bases between. CDR3 sequence (DNA): TGCAGCGTTCCCGGGGCCAATGGGCGGACCCGAGGGTATGGCTACACCTTC. Amino acids: CSVPGANGRTRGYGYTF.

A few counts support this clonotype. This chain uses TRBV7-3 with TRBJ1-1, with 7 bases aligning to TRBD1. V lost 3 bases, J lost 8 bases, and 9 bases stayed unmatched. Per the germline V gene, CDR1 is SGHTA and CDR2 is FQGTGA. The CDR3 is 14 amino acids. CDR3 in DNA: TGTGCCAGCAGCTTGACAGGGACCTCTACGGAAGCTTTCTTT. Translated: CASSLTGTSTEAFF.